Listed below are T cell receptor beta chains from one sample, sequenced in a study of CD8+ T cells in alopecia areata. Sequencing was performed with immunoSEQ multiplex PCR; in TCRdb, only in-frame clones are kept and a portion is missing. Of 150,000 to 200,000 clones in the sample, around 51% are singletons; the top ten hold about 9.5%. The sample here was CD8+ T cells sorted from blood, taken at roughly week 53, from a patient treated with tofacitinib. The receptor source for this set is a human donor with alopecia areata. Each CDR3 is given without its conserved first and last residue. A row's size may be missing; if present it is once, few, many or a size class.

>.|TRBV11-2
ASSLASEQY
>.|TRBV29-1
SAGQDHTEAF
>.|TRBV4-2
ASSPDGSKGPQH
>.|TRBV14
ASSQGGLVYGYT
>few|TRBV5-6
ASSLVAGELF
>.|TRBV7-3
ASSLILGGVETQY
>.|TRBV2
ASSETQPIQETQY
>.|TRBV6-1
ASRDSLTEAF
>few|TRBV30
AWSLGYEETQY
>few|TRBV7-9
ASSWRSSYNSPLH
>.|TRBV4-3
ASSQKLDHGDEQF
>few|TRBV27
ASSTIFGTSGSYEQF
>.|TRBV30
ACRDRGHNEQF
>few|TRBV4-2
ASSRDRGEDEKLF
>few|TRBV2
ASIRQDPGELF
>.|TRBV27
ASSLYGRQIQETQY
>.|TRBV6-5
ASSIQGAFYNEQF
>.|TRBV19
ASSTTDAAVNTEAF
>few|TRBV7-3
ASSRTGDTEAF
>.|TRBV2
ASNELAGGRGELF
>few|TRBV5-1
ASSGDGSGANVLT
>.|TRBV19
ASSLDSSNQPQH
>.|TRBV5-6
ASSLGGEGIDEQY
>.|TRBV6-5
ASSYSGKDGYT
>few|TRBV9
ASSIGTMNTEAF
>.|TRBV6-1
ASGTYEQY
>.|TRBV18
ASTGRQPRIRGEKLF
>.|TRBV11-2
ASSTVQGGEAF
>.|TRBV4-3
ASSLTRTGKTYEQY
>.|TRBV9
ASSVRGTANYGYT
>few|TRBV6-6
ATTAGGQPQH
>.|TRBV10-3
AISETAFYGYT
>.|TRBV10-3
AISESQASGDYNEQF
>.|TRBV25-1
ASSERGSNQPQH
>.|TRBV7-7
ASSRQETQY
>.|TRBV5-6
ASSLARDSSTEAF
>few|TRBV5-8
ASSTDGYGYT
>few|TRBV4-1
ASSQAGSYNEQF
>.|TRBV30
AWRVSGGPYTDTQY
>.|TRBV5-1
ASSLESNYGYT
>.|TRBV29-1
SVDPAGKNTEAF
>.|TRBV5-1
ASSYGSSANEKLF
>.|TRBV7-8
ASSLVGLQETQY
>few|TRBV6-6
ASNQGNTEAF
>.|TRBV11-2
ASSPGQSVRYNEQF
>.|TRBV25-1
ASSGGLQETQY
>few|TRBV27
ASTSGAGQPQH
>.|TRBV30
AWSVRRGVGELF
>few|TRBV27
ASSLSSRTEAF
>.|TRBV19
ASSTDMSNQPQH
>.|TRBV27
ASSLLGASNQPQH
>.|TRBV6-6
ASATGNTEAF